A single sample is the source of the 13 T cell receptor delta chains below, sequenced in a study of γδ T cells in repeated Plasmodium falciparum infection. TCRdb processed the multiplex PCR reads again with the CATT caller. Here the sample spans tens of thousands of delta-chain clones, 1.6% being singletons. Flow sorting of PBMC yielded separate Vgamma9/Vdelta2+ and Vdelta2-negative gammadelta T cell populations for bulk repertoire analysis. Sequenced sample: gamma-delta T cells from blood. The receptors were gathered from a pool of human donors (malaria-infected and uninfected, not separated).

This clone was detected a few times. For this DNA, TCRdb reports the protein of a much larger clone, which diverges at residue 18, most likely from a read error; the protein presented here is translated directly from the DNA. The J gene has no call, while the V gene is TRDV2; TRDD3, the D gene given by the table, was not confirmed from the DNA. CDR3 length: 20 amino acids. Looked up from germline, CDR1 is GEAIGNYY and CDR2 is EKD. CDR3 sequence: CACKLYTPSRGLIYTDKPIF. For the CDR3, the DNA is TGTGCCTGCAAGCTCTACACTCCTTCCCGGGGACTTATTTACACCGATAAACCCATCTTT.

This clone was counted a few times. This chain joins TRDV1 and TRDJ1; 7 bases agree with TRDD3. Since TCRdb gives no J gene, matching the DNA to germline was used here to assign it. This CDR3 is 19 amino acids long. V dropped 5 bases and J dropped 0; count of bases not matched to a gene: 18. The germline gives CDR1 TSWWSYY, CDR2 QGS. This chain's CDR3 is CALGLGGWLGGPYTDKLIF. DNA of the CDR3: TGTGCTCTTGGGCTAGGCGGGTGGCTGGGGGGCCCGTACACCGATAAACTCATCTTT.

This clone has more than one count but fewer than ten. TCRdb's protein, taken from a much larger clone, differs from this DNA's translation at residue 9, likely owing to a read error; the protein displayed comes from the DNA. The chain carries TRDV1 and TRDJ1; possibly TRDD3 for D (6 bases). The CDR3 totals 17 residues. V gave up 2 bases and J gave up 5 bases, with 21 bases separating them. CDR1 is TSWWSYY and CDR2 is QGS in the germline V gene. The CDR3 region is CALGEGVGRYDRDKLIF. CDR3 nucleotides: TGTGCTCTTGGGGAAGGAGTAGGGCGATACGATAGAGATAAACTCATCTTT.

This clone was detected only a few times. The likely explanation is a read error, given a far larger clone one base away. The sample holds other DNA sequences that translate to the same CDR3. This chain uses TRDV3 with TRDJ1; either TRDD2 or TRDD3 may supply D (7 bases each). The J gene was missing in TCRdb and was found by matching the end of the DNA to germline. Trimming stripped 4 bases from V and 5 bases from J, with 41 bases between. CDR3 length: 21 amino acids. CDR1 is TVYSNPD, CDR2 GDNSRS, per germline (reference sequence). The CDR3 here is CASRLLPLLGIISPFVDKLIF. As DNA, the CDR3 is TGTGCCTCCCGCCTCCTTCCTCTACTGGGGATAATAAGCCCCTTCGTGGATAAACTCATCTTT.

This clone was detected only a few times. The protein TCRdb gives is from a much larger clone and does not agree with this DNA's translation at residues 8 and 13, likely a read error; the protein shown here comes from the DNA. This CDR3 is CALGNQALLLPGRYRFQNTDKLIF. The CDR3 coding sequence is TGTGCTCTTGGGAACCAGGCCCTCCTACTCCCTGGGAGATACCGGTTTCAGAACACCGATAAACTCATCTTT. The chain links TRDV1 to TRDJ1; possibly TRDD2 for D (6 bases). TCRdb is silent on the J gene; assignment here came from matching the DNA to germline. Per germline, CDR1 TSWWSYY and CDR2 QGS. This CDR3 has 24 residues. V was trimmed by 5 bases and J by 0 bases, leaving 40 bases between them.

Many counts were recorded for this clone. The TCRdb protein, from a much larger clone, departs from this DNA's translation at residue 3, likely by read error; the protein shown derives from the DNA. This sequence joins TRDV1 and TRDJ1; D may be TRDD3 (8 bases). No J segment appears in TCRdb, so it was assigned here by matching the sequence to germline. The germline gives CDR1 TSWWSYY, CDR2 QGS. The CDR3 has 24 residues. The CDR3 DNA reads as TGTGCTCCTGGGGATCGCAAGGCCTTCCTTTCCTCGTACTGGGGGTCCCGAGGAACCGATAAACTCATCTTT. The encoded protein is CAPGDRKAFLSSYWGSRGTDKLIF.

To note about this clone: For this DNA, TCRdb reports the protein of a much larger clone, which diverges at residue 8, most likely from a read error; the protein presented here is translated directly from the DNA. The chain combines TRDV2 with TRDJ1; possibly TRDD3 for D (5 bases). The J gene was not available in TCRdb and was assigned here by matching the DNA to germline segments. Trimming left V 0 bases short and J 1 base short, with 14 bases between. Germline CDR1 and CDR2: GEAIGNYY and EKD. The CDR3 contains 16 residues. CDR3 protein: CACDTAGGRGTDKLIF. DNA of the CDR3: TGTGCCTGTGACACCGCGGGGGGTCGTGGCACCGATAAACTCATCTTT.

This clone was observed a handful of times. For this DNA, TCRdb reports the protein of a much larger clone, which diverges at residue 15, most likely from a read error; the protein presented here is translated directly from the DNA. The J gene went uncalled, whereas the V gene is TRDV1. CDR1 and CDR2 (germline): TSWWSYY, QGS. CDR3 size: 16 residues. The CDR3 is CALGKGPAPYTDKLTF. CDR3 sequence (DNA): TGTGCTCTTGGGAAAGGCCCTGCCCCGTACACCGATAAACTCACCTTT.

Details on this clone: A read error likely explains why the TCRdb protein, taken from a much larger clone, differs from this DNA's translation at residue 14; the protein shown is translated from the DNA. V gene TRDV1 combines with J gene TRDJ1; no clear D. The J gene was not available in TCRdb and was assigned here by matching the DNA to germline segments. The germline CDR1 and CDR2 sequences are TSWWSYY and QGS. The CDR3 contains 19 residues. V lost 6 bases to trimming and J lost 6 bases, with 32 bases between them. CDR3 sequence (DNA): TGTGCTCTTGGTAGGTCCCTGAAGGCCCGGGAGCGTCTAGGATATAAACTCATCTTT. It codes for CALGRSLKARERLGYKLIF.

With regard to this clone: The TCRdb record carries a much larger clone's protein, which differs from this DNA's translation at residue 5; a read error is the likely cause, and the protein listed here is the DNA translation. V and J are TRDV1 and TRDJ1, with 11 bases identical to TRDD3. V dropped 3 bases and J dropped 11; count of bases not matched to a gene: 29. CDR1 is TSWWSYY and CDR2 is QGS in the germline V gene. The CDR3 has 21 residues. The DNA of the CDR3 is TGTGCTCTTGGGGAGGGGGCCTCATCCTACCGGCTCGTTGGGGGATACGTTAAGCTCATCTTT. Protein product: CALGEGASSYRLVGGYVKLIF.

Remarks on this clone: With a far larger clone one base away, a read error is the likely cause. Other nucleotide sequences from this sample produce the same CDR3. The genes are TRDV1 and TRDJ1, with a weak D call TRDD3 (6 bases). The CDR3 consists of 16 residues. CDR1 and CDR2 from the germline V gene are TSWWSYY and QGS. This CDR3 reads CALGEKYWAHGGKLIF. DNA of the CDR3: TGTGCCCTTGGGGAAAAGTACTGGGCTCATGGGGGTAAACTCATCTTT.

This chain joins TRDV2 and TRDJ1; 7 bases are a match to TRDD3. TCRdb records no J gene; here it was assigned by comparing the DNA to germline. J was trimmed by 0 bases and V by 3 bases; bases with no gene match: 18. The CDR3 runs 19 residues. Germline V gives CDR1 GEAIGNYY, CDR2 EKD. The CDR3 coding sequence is TGTGCCTGTGACGCCGTCCCCTCTATTACTGGGGTATACACCGATAAACTCATCTTT. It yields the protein CACDAVPSITGVYTDKLIF.

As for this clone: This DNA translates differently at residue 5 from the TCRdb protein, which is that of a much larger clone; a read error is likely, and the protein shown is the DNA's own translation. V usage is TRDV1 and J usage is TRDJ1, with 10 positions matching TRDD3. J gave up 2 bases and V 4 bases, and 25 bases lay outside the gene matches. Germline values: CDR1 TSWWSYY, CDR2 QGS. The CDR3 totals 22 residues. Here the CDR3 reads CALGGPSGGYMFVLGDTDKLIF. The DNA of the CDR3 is TGTGCTCTTGGGGGACCCTCGGGCGGCTACATGTTCGTACTGGGGGATACCGATAAACTCATCTTT.